This T cell receptor (beta chain) was identified during a study of blood T cell repertoires in COVID-19. Study-level background: Samples taken during acute and convalescent COVID-19 were collected in the United States, Italy and Spain. Sources were T cells, B-cell-depleted T cells, or PBMCs; the material itself was cDNA or gDNA.

The CDR3 sequence is 13 residues long. Germline V lookup: CDR1 SGHAT, CDR2 FQNNGV. The germline V and J ends were trimmed by 2 bases and 15 bases, with 17 bases remaining between them. The data were produced by immunoSEQ multiplex PCR, yet TCRdb's version contains in-frame clones alone and is incomplete. The sample has 250,000 or so clones, roughly 88% seen once; the top ten hold approximately 2.3%. The sequence came from a man aged 35-49 years who had recovered from COVID-19. The chain uses TRBV11-2 and TRBJ2-1; no reliable D call. Sequences were obtained from peripheral blood. Here the CDR3 reads CASSLSKGPQRFF. For the CDR3, the DNA is TGTGCCAGCAGCTTATCAAAAGGCCCCCAGCGGTTCTTC.